The 27 T cell receptor beta chains in this list originate from one sample, sequenced in a study of vaccination effects on CD4 cells after COVID-19. Antigens of these TCRs are unknown. Following an approximately 11-day culture, CD4+ T cells were purified. The person had PCR-confirmed SARS-CoV-2 infection between March and December 2020. All study participants received two doses of BNT162b2 or mRNA-1273 vaccine. Sequencing used immunoSEQ multiplex PCR; TCRdb keeps in-frame clones, though not all of them. The sample contains about 50,000 clones, around 74% of which appear only once. This specimen was CD4+ T cells from PBMCs cultured without peptide, taken after COVID-19 vaccination. Source of these receptors: a human donor who had a prior SARS-CoV-2 infection.

This clone was seen just once. Here the CDR3 reads CASSLRQGMGTDTQYF. The DNA for the CDR3 is TGTGCCAGCAGTTTACGCCAGGGGATGGGGACAGATACGCAGTATTTT. The chain employs TRBV6-5 and TRBJ2-3; TRBD1 might be the D (6 bases). Germline V gene lookup returns CDR1 MNHEY and CDR2 SVGAGI. The CDR3 spans 16 residues. Trimming stripped 4 bases from V and 3 bases from J, with 17 bases between.

Written as DNA, the CDR3 is TGTGCCAGCAGTTACTCGCCAGGGGGTTATAATTCACCCCTCCACTTT. It translates to CASSYSPGGYNSPLHF. The chain has TRBV6-2 or TRBV6-3 and TRBJ1-6; 7 nucleotides match TRBD1. Germline V lookup: CDR1 MNHEY, CDR2 SVGEGT. CDR3 length: 16 residues. V was pared by 0 bases and J by 4 bases, with 3 bases of the junction left unmatched.

The J gene is TRBJ1-2, the V gene TRBV5-6; D may be TRBD1 (5 bases). The V end lost 2 bases, the J end lost 8 bases, and 13 bases lay between the germline ends. CDR1 SGHDT and CDR2 YYEEEE come from the germline V gene. There are 13 residues in the CDR3. The CDR3 sequence is CASSLTAGRGYTF. The CDR3 DNA is TGTGCCAGCAGCTTAACGGCAGGGCGCGGCTACACCTTC.

The CDR3: CASSPHQGQGGLGTQYF. The CDR3 coding sequence is TGTGCCAGCAGCCCACACCAGGGACAGGGGGGATTGGGTACGCAGTATTTT. The chain couples TRBV11-2 to TRBJ2-3; 11 nucleotides align to TRBD1. Germline lookup yields CDR1 SGHAT and CDR2 FQNNGV. The CDR3 consists of 17 residues. V shed 5 bases, J shed 8 bases, and the junction held 15 bases outside the gene matches.

The J gene is TRBJ1-5, the V gene TRBV5-8; TRBD1 is a possible D gene (5 bases). This CDR3 has 15 residues. The germline CDR1 and CDR2 sequences are SGHTS and YDEGEE. Trimming left V 1 base short and J 0 bases short, with 8 bases between. The CDR3 spells CASSLQGHSNQPQHF. CDR3 in DNA: TGTGCCAGCAGCTTGCAGGGCCATAGCAATCAGCCCCAGCATTTT.

This rearrangement joins TRBV3-1 (or the pseudogene TRBV3-2) to TRBJ1-1; 8 bases line up with TRBD1. Germline V gene sequence: CDR1 LGHDT, CDR2 YNNKEL (reference sequence). The CDR3 totals 13 residues. The junction had 7 bases not matched to a gene; V was cut back by 3 bases and J by 10 bases. This chain's CDR3 is CASSHTGGAGAFF. CDR3 sequence (DNA): TGTGCCAGCAGCCACACAGGGGGGGCTGGAGCTTTCTTT.

The chain links TRBV18 to TRBJ1-1; maybe TRBD1 (6 bases). Germline lookup yields CDR1 KGHSH and CDR2 LQKENI. The CDR3 covers 14 residues. V lost 3 bases and J 3 bases, leaving 11 bases between the germline ends. CDR3 region: CASSPTSGDTEAFF. DNA of the CDR3: TGTGCCAGCTCACCCACCTCAGGGGACACTGAAGCTTTCTTT.

This chain links TRBV18 with TRBJ1-3; D gene uncertain. V was pared by 2 bases and J by 0 bases, with 11 bases between. Germline V gene data show CDR1 as KGHSH and CDR2 as LQKENI. The CDR3 totals 16 residues. The CDR3 region has the DNA TGTGCCAGCTCACCAGTTATACTGGACTCTGGAAACACCATATATTTT. Translated: CASSPVILDSGNTIYF.

The rearrangement joins TRBV19 to TRBJ1-5, with unresolved D. Germline CDR1 LNHDA, CDR2 SQIVND (reference sequence). V lost 6 bases to trimming and J lost 0 bases, with 12 bases between them. The CDR3 contains 15 residues. CDR3 in DNA: TGTGCCAGTAGGGTAGGACGGAATAGCAATCAGCCCCAGCATTTT. It codes for CASRVGRNSNQPQHF.

This clone appeared a few times. The V and J genes are TRBV12-3 or TRBV12-4 and TRBJ2-2; D unclear. The CDR3 has 13 amino acids. Deletions cut 6 bases from V and 5 bases from J, with 10 bases between. Here the CDR3 reads CASSRGRTGELFF. CDR3 DNA sequence: TGTGCCAGCAGCCGTGGTCGTACCGGGGAGCTGTTTTTT.

In this sample, this clone turned up once. The rearrangement uses TRBV6-1 and TRBJ1-6; 8 nucleotides agree with TRBD1. Germline trimming cut 1 base from V and 2 bases from J; bases unmatched to any gene: 4. This CDR3 region has 17 residues. In germline, CDR1 is MNHNS, CDR2 SASEGT. This CDR3 is CASSEGQGIAYNSPLHF. Written as DNA, the CDR3 is TGTGCCAGCAGTGAAGGACAGGGGATCGCCTATAATTCACCCCTCCACTTT.

This rearrangement joins TRBV3-1 (or the pseudogene TRBV3-2) to TRBJ2-7; no firm D call. The germline V gene encodes CDR1 LGHDT and CDR2 YNNKEL (reference sequence). CDR3 length: 13 residues. Trimming cost V 3 bases and J 5 bases, with 11 bases left between them. CDR3 protein: CASSHLTAHEQYF. As DNA, the CDR3 is TGTGCCAGCAGCCATTTAACCGCCCACGAGCAGTACTTC.

This chain connects TRBV5-4 to TRBJ1-1; D remains unclear. The CDR3 totals 13 residues. Per the germline V gene, CDR1 is SGHNT and CDR2 is YYREEE (reference sequence). V was cut by 0 bases and J by 1 base, with 4 bases left in between. The CDR3 region has the DNA TGTGCCAGCAGCTTGGACAGGAACACTGAAGCTTTCTTT. Translating gives CASSLDRNTEAFF.

The chain uses TRBV5-4 and TRBJ1-1; D unresolved. This CDR3 has 13 residues. V lost 2 bases, J lost 3 bases, and 8 bases lay in between. Germline V CDR1 and CDR2: SGHNT, YYREEE (reference sequence). CDR3 loop: CASSFNRDTEAFF. The CDR3 nucleotides are TGTGCCAGCAGCTTTAACAGAGACACTGAAGCTTTCTTT.

The chain links TRBV4-3 to TRBJ2-1; 8 bases are a match to TRBD1. CDR3 length: 16 residues. V gave up 0 bases and J gave up 1 base; unmatched junction bases: 2. Germline V gene data show CDR1 as LGHNA and CDR2 as YSLEER. This chain's CDR3 is CASSQETGGSYNEQFF. DNA of the CDR3: TGCGCCAGCAGCCAAGAAACAGGGGGGTCCTACAATGAGCAGTTCTTC.

The chain uses TRBV11-1 and TRBJ2-2; D uncertain. Germline CDR1 SGHAT, CDR2 FQDESV (reference sequence). Between the trimmed V and J ends, which lost 3 bases and 4 bases, there was a span of 6 bases. The CDR3 loop spans 13 amino acids. Here the CDR3 DNA reads TGTGCCAGCAGCTTGGTTTTCACCGGGGAGCTGTTTTTT. As protein: CASSLVFTGELFF.

V usage is TRBV9 and J usage is TRBJ1-4; 7 bases align to TRBD1. The CDR3 loop spans 15 amino acids. The germline V gene has CDR1 SGDLS and CDR2 YYNGEE. The ends lost 4 bases at V and 5 bases at J; junction bases unmatched: 8. The CDR3: CASSRVGTVNEKLFF. The CDR3 bases are TGTGCCAGCAGCAGAGTCGGGACAGTAAATGAAAAACTGTTTTTT.

The chain is built from TRBV7-9 and TRBJ1-1; D is uncertain. Trimming cost V 8 bases and J 0 bases, with 10 bases left between them. Germline V gene lookup returns CDR1 SEHNR and CDR2 FQNEAQ (reference sequence). The CDR3 spans 13 residues. CDR3 DNA sequence: TGTGCCAGCGCTTGGGGAATGAACACTGAAGCTTTCTTT. Translation: CASAWGMNTEAFF. The whole variable domain, filled in from reference TRBV7-9 and TRBJ1-1, reads DTGVSQNPRHKITKRGQNVTFRCDPISEHNRLYWYRQTLGQGPEFLTYFQNEAQLEKSRLLSDRFSAERPKGSFSTLEIQRTEQGDSAMYLCASAWGMNTEAFFGQGTRLTVV.

This clone is a singleton in its sample. The chain has TRBV27 and TRBJ2-7; 9 bases line up with TRBD1. J was trimmed by 6 bases and V by 3 bases; bases with no gene match: 6. The CDR3 is made up of 14 amino acids. The germline gives CDR1 MNHEY, CDR2 SMNVEV (reference sequence). DNA of the CDR3: TGTGCCAGCAGTTTGGACAGGGGAAGCCGCGAGCAGTACTTC. As protein: CASSLDRGSREQYF.

The J gene is TRBJ2-1, the V gene TRBV27; D not resolved. This CDR3 region has 13 residues. Germline-derived CDR1 and CDR2 are MNHEY and SMNVEV (reference sequence). V lost 1 base, J lost 9 bases, and 10 bases lay in between. CDR3 region: CASSLYGPGEQFF. In DNA, the CDR3 is TGTGCCAGCAGTTTATACGGTCCGGGTGAGCAGTTCTTC.

The CDR3 here is CASSSRLASYNEQFF. CDR3 DNA sequence: TGCGCCAGCAGCTCGCGACTAGCGTCGTACAATGAGCAGTTCTTC. This chain uses TRBV5-1 with TRBJ2-1; 8 bases are shared with TRBD2. In germline, CDR1 is SGHRS, CDR2 YFSETQ. The V and J ends lost 3 bases and 4 bases, in that order; junction bases with no gene match: 6. The length of the CDR3 is 15 residues.

The V gene is TRBV18, the J gene TRBJ2-1; tentatively, D is TRBD2 (6 bases). There are 16 residues in the CDR3. Looked up from germline, CDR1 is KGHSH and CDR2 is LQKENI. V lost 0 bases to trimming and J lost 7 bases, with 16 bases between them. For the CDR3, the DNA is TGTGCCAGCTCACCACCGAACGGCGGGGCAGGTAATGAGCAGTTCTTC. This gives the protein CASSPPNGGAGNEQFF. The variable domain in full, completed from reference TRBV18 and TRBJ2-1, reads NAGVMQNPRHLVRRRGQEARLRCSPMKGHSHVYWYRQLPEEGLKFMVYLQKENIIDESGMPKERFSAEFPKEGPSILRIQQVVRGDSAAYFCASSPPNGGAGNEQFFGPGTRLTVL.

The V and J genes are TRBV29-1 and TRBJ2-3; 10 bases are a match to TRBD1. Germline trimming cut 4 bases from V and 5 bases from J; bases unmatched to any gene: 12. The CDR3 is made up of 16 amino acids. Germline V gives CDR1 SQVTM, CDR2 ANQGSEA. CDR3 region: CSVVGYRDRGQDTQYF. Written as DNA, the CDR3 is TGCAGCGTTGTGGGCTACCGGGACAGGGGACAAGATACGCAGTATTTT.

This rearrangement joins TRBV20-1 to TRBJ2-7, with TRBD1 matching 7 bases. The ends lost 3 bases at V and 0 bases at J; junction bases unmatched: 5. The CDR3 length is 14 residues. The V gene's germline CDR1 is DFQATT and CDR2 SNEGSKA (reference sequence). The CDR3 bases are TGCAGTGCTAGTAAACAGGGGATCTCCTACGAGCAGTACTTC. Translating gives CSASKQGISYEQYF.

The rearrangement links TRBV1 to TRBJ1-1. TRBV1 is designated a pseudogene. The CDR3 contains 15 residues. This chain's CDR3 is CTSSQGAAPNTEAFF. The CDR3, as DNA: TGCACCAGCAGCCAAGGGGCGGCGCCGAACACTGAAGCTTTCTTT.

This clone occurred a few times. The chain employs TRBV6-5 and TRBJ1-3, with 7 nucleotides matching TRBD1. The CDR3 totals 14 residues. Trimming at V came to 9 bases and at J to 3 bases, leaving 8 bases not matched to a gene. Per germline, CDR1 MNHEY and CDR2 SVGAGI. For the CDR3, the DNA is TGTGCCAGTACTTCCGGGACAGATGGAAACACCATATATTTT. This sequence encodes CASTSGTDGNTIYF.

V usage is TRBV19 and J usage is TRBJ2-3, with a weak D call TRBD2 (5 bases). Germline V gene lookup returns CDR1 LNHDA and CDR2 SQIVND (reference sequence). Trimming removed 1 base from V and 7 bases from J, with 12 bases in between. CDR3 size: 14 residues. The CDR3 region is CASSIGTSSYTQYF. For the CDR3, the DNA is TGTGCCAGTAGTATAGGGACTTCAAGCTATACGCAGTATTTT.